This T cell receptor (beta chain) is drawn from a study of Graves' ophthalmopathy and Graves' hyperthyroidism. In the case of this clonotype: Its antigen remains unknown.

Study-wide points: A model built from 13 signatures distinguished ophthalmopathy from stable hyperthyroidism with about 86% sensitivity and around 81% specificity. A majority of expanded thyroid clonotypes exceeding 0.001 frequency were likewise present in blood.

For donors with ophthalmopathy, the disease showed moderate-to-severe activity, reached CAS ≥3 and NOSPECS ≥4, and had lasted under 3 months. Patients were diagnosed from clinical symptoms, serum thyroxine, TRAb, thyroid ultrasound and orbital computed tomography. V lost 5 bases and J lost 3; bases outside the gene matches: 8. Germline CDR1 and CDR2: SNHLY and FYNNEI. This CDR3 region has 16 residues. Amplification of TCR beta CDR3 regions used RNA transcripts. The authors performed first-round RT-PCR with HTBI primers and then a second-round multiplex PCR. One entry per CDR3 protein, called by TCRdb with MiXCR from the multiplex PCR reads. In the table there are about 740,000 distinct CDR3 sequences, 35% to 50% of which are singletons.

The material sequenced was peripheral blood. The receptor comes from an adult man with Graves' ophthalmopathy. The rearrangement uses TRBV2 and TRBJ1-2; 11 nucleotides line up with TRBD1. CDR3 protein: CASSTGTGGIDYGYTF. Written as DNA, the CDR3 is TGTGCCAGCAGTACCGGGACAGGGGGAATCGACTATGGCTACACCTTC.